Reported below is one TCR beta chain. In terms of age and location, participants ranged from roughly 18 to 100 years and lived in about 25 US areas. V was clipped by 5 bases and J by 7 bases, with 11 bases between them. Germline V gene sequence: CDR1 SGHVS, CDR2 FQNEAQ. The CDR3 runs 12 residues. These data belong to a study of blood T cell repertoires in COVID-19. Background on the study: Acute and convalescent COVID-19 samples came from the United States, Italy and Spain. PBMCs, B-cell-depleted T cells, or T cells were the source of the cDNA or gDNA that made up the material.

Measured with immunoSEQ multiplex PCR; TCRdb has only the in-frame clones, and not every one. The table has roughly 200,000 clones, 75% to 90% seen once. The receptor's source is a man aged 35 to 55 who had recovered from COVID-19. The V call is TRBV7-8, the J call TRBJ2-5; a weak D match, TRBD1 (6 bases). The sequencing sample was made of PBMCs or T cells enriched from blood (not recorded which). The CDR3 nucleotides read TGTGCCAGCAGCCAAGGGGGAGTGACCCAGTACTTC. Its translation is CASSQGGVTQYF.